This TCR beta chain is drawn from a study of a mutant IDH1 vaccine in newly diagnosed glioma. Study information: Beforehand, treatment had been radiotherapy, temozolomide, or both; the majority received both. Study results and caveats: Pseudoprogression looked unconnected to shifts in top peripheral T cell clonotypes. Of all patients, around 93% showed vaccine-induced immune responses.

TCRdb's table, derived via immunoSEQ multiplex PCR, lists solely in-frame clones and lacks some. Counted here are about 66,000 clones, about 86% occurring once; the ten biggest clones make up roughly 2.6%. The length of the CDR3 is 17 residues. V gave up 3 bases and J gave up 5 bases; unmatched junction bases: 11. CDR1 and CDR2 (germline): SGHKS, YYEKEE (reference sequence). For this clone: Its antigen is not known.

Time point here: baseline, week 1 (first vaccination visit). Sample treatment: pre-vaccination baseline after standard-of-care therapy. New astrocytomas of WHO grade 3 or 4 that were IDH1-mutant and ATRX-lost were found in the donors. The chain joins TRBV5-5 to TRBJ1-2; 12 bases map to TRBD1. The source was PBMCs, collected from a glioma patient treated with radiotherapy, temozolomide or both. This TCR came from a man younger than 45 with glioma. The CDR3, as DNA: TGTGCCAGCAGCTCCCGGGACAGGGGGCCGACGAGATATGGCTACACCTTC. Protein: CASSSRDRGPTRYGYTF.